This is a list of T cell receptor beta chains from one sample in a study of cytomegalovirus exposure and HLA in healthy donors. TCRdb's copy holds only in-frame clones and misses some; the assay was immunoSEQ multiplex PCR. The sample shows over 80,000 clones, approximately 64% of them seen only once. Source material: PBMCs. The receptor set was obtained from a boy aged 10-17 years in good health and CMV-seropositive. CDR3s include the opening cysteine and the closing phenylalanine or tryptophan. D genes are given only for firm matches. Clone size is stated in some rows and not others, as once, few, many or a class when expanded.

V,size,J,D,CDR3,DNA
TRBV11-2,-,TRBJ1-1,TRBD1,CASSKPGQVMVTEAFF,TGTGCCAGCAGCAAGCCGGGACAGGTAATGGTCACTGAAGCTTTCTTT
TRBV6-5,-,TRBJ1-5,TRBD1,CASRQQGYSNQPQHF,TGTGCCAGCAGGCAACAGGGGTATAGCAATCAGCCCCAGCATTTT
TRBV27,-,TRBJ2-3,-,CASSPLHRKDTQYF,TGTGCCAGCAGTCCCCTACACAGAAAAGATACGCAGTATTTT
TRBV27,-,TRBJ1-5,-,CASSLSGWFQPQHF,TGTGCCAGCAGTTTAAGCGGGTGGTTCCAGCCCCAGCATTTT
TRBV15,-,TRBJ1-1,TRBD1,CATRLDRDTEAFF,TGTGCCACCCGTTTGGACAGGGATACTGAAGCTTTCTTT
TRBV30,-,TRBJ2-3,-,CALGLKGPDTQYF,TGTGCCCTGGGGCTTAAGGGCCCAGATACGCAGTATTTT
TRBV6-5,-,TRBJ2-3,TRBD1,CASSYGGQGADTQYF,TGTGCCAGCAGTTACGGGGGACAGGGAGCAGATACGCAGTATTTT
TRBV4-3,-,TRBJ1-2,-,CASSPSAQGNYGYTF,TGCGCCAGCAGCCCTTCCGCTCAGGGAAACTATGGCTACACCTTC
TRBV2,-,TRBJ1-2,-,CASSEAEAGGREYGYTF,TGTGCCAGCAGTGAAGCCGAGGCAGGAGGGAGGGAATATGGCTACACCTTC
TRBV7-9,-,TRBJ2-2,TRBD2,CASSLGLAGPFAGELFF,TGTGCCAGCAGCCTGGGACTAGCGGGGCCCTTCGCCGGGGAGCTGTTTTTT
TRBV5-4,-,TRBJ2-5,-,CASSQDLKTQYF,TGTGCCAGCAGCCAGGATCTCAAGACCCAGTACTTC
TRBV6-6,-,TRBJ1-2,-,CASSLRQENYGYTF,TGTGCCAGCAGTCTGCGACAGGAGAACTATGGCTACACCTTC
TRBV7-9,-,TRBJ1-5,-,CASSPDSDQPQHF,TGTGCCAGCAGCCCGGACAGTGATCAGCCCCAGCATTTT
TRBV14,-,TRBJ2-7,TRBD1,CASSRTGGILSYEQYF,TGTGCCAGCAGCCGGACAGGGGGCATACTCTCCTACGAGCAGTACTTC
TRBV5-1,-,TRBJ1-1,-,CASSEQGRVLTEAFF,TGCGCCAGCAGCGAACAGGGTCGGGTCCTCACTGAAGCTTTCTTT
TRBV29-1,few,TRBJ2-1,TRBD2,CSGTSGGGEQFF,TGCAGCGGGACTAGCGGGGGAGGGGAGCAGTTCTTC